The T cell receptor beta chain under discussion was sequenced for a study of blood T cell repertoires in COVID-19. For the study at large: Sources were T cells, B-cell-depleted T cells, or PBMCs; the material itself was cDNA or gDNA.

Germline CDR1 is SQVTM and CDR2 is ANQGSEA. CDR3 length equals 15 residues. V was clipped by 7 bases and J by 7 bases; unmatched bases: 12. Some clones are missing from TCRdb's copy, which holds only in-frame ones; the method was immunoSEQ multiplex PCR. The sample records 90,000 or so clones, roughly 90% being singletons. The specimen sequenced was peripheral blood. The chain links TRBV29-1 to TRBJ2-2; 10 positions agree with TRBD1. This TCR was sampled from a woman older than 75 with active or convalescent COVID-19. The CDR3 region has the DNA TGCAGCGGGAGGACAGGGGGGTTTAGTGGCGGGGAGCTGTTTTTT. Protein: CSGRTGGFSGGELFF.